One and the same sample provided the 26 T cell receptor beta chains below, sequenced in a study of T cell responses to AZD1222 COVID-19 vaccine. TCRdb's copy holds only in-frame clones and misses some; the assay was immunoSEQ multiplex PCR. The sample has 70,000 to 75,000 clones, roughly nine tenths seen once; the top ten hold 1% to 1.5%. This specimen was peripheral blood, taken 28 days after the second AZD1222 dose. The source is an adult who received the AZD1222 COVID-19 vaccine.

This rearrangement joins TRBV14 to TRBJ1-1, with TRBD1 matching over 8 bases. Germline values: CDR1 SGHDN, CDR2 FVKESK. The CDR3 is 14 amino acids. The junction had 4 bases not matched to a gene; V was cut back by 6 bases and J by 1 base. As DNA, the CDR3 is TGTGCCAGCAGTCTACAGGGGGGGAACACTGAAGCTTTCTTT. Encoded protein: CASSLQGGNTEAFF.

This clone was seen a handful of times. The CDR3 reads CASSLADRSYEQYF. Here the CDR3 DNA reads TGTGCCAGCAGCTTAGCGGATCGCTCCTACGAGCAGTACTTC. V gene TRBV7-2 combines with J gene TRBJ2-7; D is ambiguous. Germline values: CDR1 SGHTA, CDR2 FQGNSA. Trimming shortened V by 0 bases and J by 0 bases, and 6 bases separated the two germline ends. This CDR3 spans 14 amino acids.

The chain is built from TRBV7-2 and TRBJ2-5; 7 bases are shared with TRBD2. This CDR3 has 12 amino acids. The germline V gene encodes CDR1 SGHTA and CDR2 FQGNSA. The junction had 5 bases not matched to a gene; V was cut back by 5 bases and J by 8 bases. CDR3 protein: CASSLGTTTQYF. In DNA form, the CDR3 reads TGTGCCAGCAGCCTAGGGACTACCACCCAGTACTTC.

V is TRBV12-5 and J is TRBJ2-2; 8 bases match TRBD2. Germline values: CDR1 LGHNT, CDR2 FRNRAP. The CDR3 length is 13 residues. After removal of 4 bases from V and 8 bases from J, the junction contained 3 bases not matched to a gene. The CDR3 protein is CASGYRLAGELFF. In DNA, the CDR3 is TGTGCTAGTGGTTACAGACTAGCGGGGGAGCTGTTTTTT.

The chain carries TRBV7-9 and TRBJ1-1; maybe TRBD1 (6 bases). Per germline, CDR1 SEHNR and CDR2 FQNEAQ (reference sequence). The CDR3 has 15 amino acids. Trimming removed 5 bases at V and 3 bases at J, with 16 bases between. CDR3 sequence reads: CASSPPGHRDTEAFF. CDR3 nucleotide sequence: TGTGCCAGCAGCCCTCCGGGACATCGCGACACTGAAGCTTTCTTT.

This rearrangement joins TRBV7-9 to TRBJ2-1; D possibly matches TRBD1 or TRBD2 (5 bases each). The CDR3 runs to 13 residues. V was cut by 2 bases and J by 10 bases, with 12 bases left in between. Germline V lookup: CDR1 SEHNR, CDR2 FQNEAQ (reference sequence). CDR3 in DNA: TGTGCCAGCAGCTTAATATCCGAGGGGGAGCAGTTCTTC. Translated: CASSLISEGEQFF.

This chain joins TRBV18 and TRBJ2-6; D remains unclear. Trimming pared 0 bases from V and 0 bases from J, leaving 9 bases between. This CDR3 spans 17 amino acids. Looked up from germline, CDR1 is KGHSH and CDR2 is LQKENI. Here the CDR3 DNA reads TGTGCCAGCTCACCACCGCCCCAGAGCTCTGGGGCCAACGTCCTGACTTTC. Translated: CASSPPPQSSGANVLTF.

This chain links TRBV7-2 with TRBJ1-4; D might be TRBD1 (6 bases). The V gene lost 4 bases and the J gene lost 4 bases, with 13 bases spanning the gap. The CDR3 has 15 amino acids. The germline CDR1 and CDR2 sequences are SGHTA and FQGNSA. CDR3 amino acids: CASSSQGLGNEKLFF. The CDR3 bases are TGTGCCAGCAGCTCACAGGGACTTGGTAATGAAAAACTGTTTTTT.

The V gene is TRBV11-2, the J gene TRBJ2-1, with a weak D call TRBD1 (6 bases). The CDR3 totals 15 residues. CDR1 and CDR2 from the germline V gene are SGHAT and FQNNGV. Trimming removed 1 base from V and 5 bases from J, with 12 bases in between. CDR3 sequence reads: CASSLVDRENNEQFF. As DNA, the CDR3 is TGTGCCAGCAGCTTAGTGGACAGAGAAAACAATGAGCAGTTCTTC.

The chain couples TRBV7-6 to TRBJ1-1, with D hard to call. V lost 5 bases to trimming and J lost 9 bases, with 10 bases between them. Germline V gene lookup returns CDR1 SGHVS and CDR2 FNYEAQ. The CDR3 is 11 amino acids. CDR3 loop: CASSPDWQAFF. Written as DNA, the CDR3 is TGTGCCAGCAGCCCGGACTGGCAAGCTTTCTTT.

This chain uses TRBV11-2 with TRBJ2-5; the match to TRBD1 covers 8 bases. This CDR3 spans 15 amino acids. V shed 5 bases and J 3 bases; nucleotides not matched to a gene: 8. Germline loops: CDR1 SGHAT, CDR2 FQNNGV. The CDR3 is CASSPGDRTEETQYF. CDR3 nucleotides: TGTGCCAGCAGCCCTGGGGACAGGACCGAAGAGACCCAGTACTTC.

The chain carries TRBV6-5 and TRBJ2-6; 10 nucleotides align to TRBD1. Looked up from germline, CDR1 is MNHEY and CDR2 is SVGAGI. J lost 8 bases, V lost 6 bases, and 7 bases had no gene match. CDR3 size: 15 residues. In DNA, the CDR3 is TGTGCCAGCAGGGTTGGGACAGGGGCTACCAACGTCCTGACTTTC. This gives the protein CASRVGTGATNVLTF.

The rearrangement links TRBV5-5 to TRBJ1-2, with 7 bases aligning to TRBD1. The CDR3 covers 16 residues. The trim removed 3 bases at V and 7 bases at J, leaving 15 bases unmatched. The germline CDR1 and CDR2 sequences are SGHKS and YYEKEE (reference sequence). CDR3 DNA: TGTGCCAGCAGCTCCCCGACAGGGTTTGGGATAGGTGGCTACACCTTC. Protein: CASSSPTGFGIGGYTF.

This chain connects TRBV30 to TRBJ1-5; maybe TRBD1 (6 bases). The CDR3 has 13 amino acids. Germline V gene data show CDR1 as GTSNPN and CDR2 as SVGIG (reference sequence). V lost 8 bases to trimming and J lost 5 bases, with 16 bases between them. The CDR3 sequence: CAHGAGEDQPQHF. Written as DNA, the CDR3 is TGTGCCCACGGGGCAGGGGAGGATCAGCCCCAGCATTTT.

This clone appeared a few times. The V call is TRBV27, the J call TRBJ2-7; 8 bases fit TRBD2. Per germline, CDR1 MNHEY and CDR2 SMNVEV (reference sequence). The CDR3 covers 14 residues. V lost 6 bases to trimming and J lost 3 bases; unmatched junction nucleotides: 7. CDR3 in amino acids: CASSVAGTSYEQYF. CDR3 in DNA: TGTGCCAGCAGCGTAGCGGGGACCAGCTACGAGCAGTACTTC.

The rearrangement links TRBV19 to TRBJ1-2; D may be TRBD1 (6 bases). The germline V gene has CDR1 LNHDA and CDR2 SQIVND (reference sequence). This CDR3 has 14 amino acids. The V and J ends lost 7 bases and 4 bases respectively, with 16 bases between them. The CDR3 DNA reads as TGTGCCAGTAATCAACAGGGCTTCCCCTATGGCTACACCTTC. Encoded protein: CASNQQGFPYGYTF.

The chain joins TRBV5-1 to TRBJ1-1; D is uncertain. Germline loops: CDR1 SGHRS, CDR2 YFSETQ. Trimming removed 1 base at V and 0 bases at J, with 7 bases between. The CDR3 has 14 residues. The CDR3 region is CASSLSPMNTEAFF. As DNA, the CDR3 is TGCGCCAGCAGCTTGAGCCCTATGAACACTGAAGCTTTCTTT.

The chain combines TRBV18 with TRBJ1-3; TRBD1 might be the D (5 bases). The V and J ends lost 5 bases and 0 bases respectively, with 8 bases between them. The CDR3 length is 14 residues. CDR1 KGHSH and CDR2 LQKENI come from the germline V gene. The chain's CDR3 is CASSGALSGNTIYF. In DNA, the CDR3 is TGTGCCAGCTCAGGGGCCCTCTCTGGAAACACCATATATTTT. Variable domain in full (rest from reference TRBV18 and TRBJ1-3): NAGVMQNPRHLVRRRGQEARLRCSPMKGHSHVYWYRQLPEEGLKFMVYLQKENIIDESGMPKERFSAEFPKEGPSILRIQQVVRGDSAAYFCASSGALSGNTIYFGEGSWLTVV.

This clone was detected only a few times. V is TRBV6-5 and J is TRBJ2-7, with D unresolved. This CDR3 is built from 11 residues. Trimming took 2 bases from V and 5 from J, leaving 4 bases between them. Germline loops: CDR1 MNHEY, CDR2 SVGAGI. CDR3: CASSYGDEQYF. In DNA, the CDR3 is TGTGCCAGCAGTTACGGCGACGAGCAGTACTTC.

This clone was counted a few times. V usage is TRBV6-5 and J usage is TRBJ2-7; D uncertain. The V and J ends lost 5 bases and 6 bases respectively, with 11 bases between them. CDR3 length equals 12 residues. In germline, CDR1 is MNHEY, CDR2 SVGAGI. CDR3 region: CASSNEGTEQYF. The CDR3 DNA sequence: TGTGCCAGCAGTAATGAAGGAACCGAGCAGTACTTC.

J is TRBJ2-2 and V is TRBV6-2 or TRBV6-3; D remains unclear. Trimming stripped 4 bases from V and 8 bases from J, with 8 bases between. Germline loops: CDR1 MNHEY, CDR2 SVGEGT. The CDR3 is made up of 12 amino acids. The CDR3 is CASSSARGELFF. The CDR3 DNA sequence: TGTGCCAGCAGTTCCGCCAGAGGGGAGCTGTTTTTT.

This chain uses TRBV6-6 with TRBJ1-1; D gene ambiguous. CDR3 length equals 14 residues. Trimming stripped 4 bases from V and 0 bases from J, with 9 bases between. The germline V gene encodes CDR1 MNHNY and CDR2 SVGAGI (reference sequence). For the CDR3, the DNA is TGTGCCAGCAGTTCCAGGAACTTGAACACTGAAGCTTTCTTT. It specifies CASSSRNLNTEAFF.

The rearrangement links TRBV3-1 (or the pseudogene TRBV3-2) to TRBJ2-2, with TRBD2 matching over 15 bases. The CDR3 is 20 residues long. The germline CDR1 and CDR2 sequences are LGHDT and YNNKEL (reference sequence). After removal of 4 bases from V and 3 bases from J, the junction contained 12 bases not matched to a gene. The CDR3 sequence: CASSPQPGLAGGRDTGELFF. CDR3 in DNA: TGTGCCAGCAGCCCTCAACCGGGACTAGCGGGAGGTCGGGACACCGGGGAGCTGTTTTTT.

This clone was seen only once. The chain links TRBV9 to TRBJ2-7, with 7 bases lining up with TRBD1. In germline, CDR1 is SGDLS, CDR2 YYNGEE. CDR3 size: 15 residues. Trimming cost V 2 bases and J 2 bases; bases outside gene matches: 7. The CDR3 loop is CASSVGIGGPYEQYF. CDR3 DNA sequence: TGTGCCAGCAGCGTCGGTATAGGGGGCCCCTACGAGCAGTACTTC. Looking up the rest from reference TRBV9 and TRBJ2-7 gives the full variable domain: DSGVTQTPKHLITATGQRVTLRCSPRSGDLSVYWYQQSLDQGLQFLIQYYNGEERAKGNILERFSAQQFPDLHSELNLSSLELGDSALYFCASSVGIGGPYEQYFGPGTRLTVT.

The CDR3 is CARTGPDSPLHF. DNA of the CDR3: TGTGCTAGGACAGGGCCTGATTCACCCCTCCACTTT. The chain joins TRBV12-5 to TRBJ1-6, with 7 positions matching TRBD1. This CDR3 has 12 amino acids. Per germline, CDR1 LGHNT and CDR2 FRNRAP. With 9 bases clipped from V and 8 bases from J, the junction kept 4 bases outside the gene matches.

V gene TRBV27 combines with J gene TRBJ2-7, with TRBD2 matching over 9 bases. The germline V gene encodes CDR1 MNHEY and CDR2 SMNVEV (reference sequence). Unmatched junction bases numbered 9, after V lost 4 bases and J lost 2 bases. The CDR3 length is 16 residues. As DNA, the CDR3 is TGTGCCAGCAGTTGGGGGTCTAGCGGGACCACCTACGAGCAGTACTTC. Its translation: CASSWGSSGTTYEQYF.